This is a list of T cell receptor beta chains from one sample in a study of CD8 T cells in Susac syndrome. Using its own MiXCR run on the immunoSEQ multiplex PCR reads, TCRdb lists one record per CDR3 protein. The sample consists of approximately 230,000 distinct CDR3 sequences, 90% to 95% of them appearing once. Sample: CD4+ T cells from PBMCs. These receptor sequences come from a human donor with multiple sclerosis. Both conserved end residues are part of each CDR3. The D gene is left open where the match is weak. Size is stated for part of the rows, as once, few or many counts, or as a class when the clone is expanded.

cdr3_aa cdr3_nt j_call clone_size d_call v_call
CASSVGAGIDNEQFF TGTGCCAGCAGCGTAGGGGCAGGCATAGACAATGAGCAGTTCTTC TRBJ2-1 NA NA TRBV9
CASSFSGEQFF TGTGCCAGCAGCTTCAGCGGGGAGCAGTTCTTC TRBJ2-1 NA NA TRBV9
CSGGGSNQPQHF TGCAGTGGAGGGGGTAGCAATCAGCCCCAGCATTTT TRBJ1-5 NA NA TRBV20-1
CSADDPGQRDTIYF TGCAGTGCCGACGACCCGGGGCAGCGGGACACCATATATTTT TRBJ1-3 NA NA TRBV20-1
CASSLGQPQETQYF TGTGCCAGCAGTTTAGGGCAGCCTCAAGAGACCCAGTACTTC TRBJ2-5 NA NA TRBV12-3/TRBV12-4
CSARDGTGVPANEKLFF TGCAGTGCTAGAGATGGGACAGGGGTACCAGCGAATGAAAAACTGTTTTTT TRBJ1-4 NA TRBD1 TRBV20-1
CSARGAGQGSYEQYF TGCAGTGCTAGAGGGGCGGGACAGGGCTCCTACGAGCAGTACTTC TRBJ2-7 NA TRBD1 TRBV20-1
CASSESDRQSYGYTF TGTGCCAGCAGTGAATCCGACAGACAATCCTATGGCTACACCTTC TRBJ1-2 NA NA TRBV6-1
CASSSPPGTTGRETQYF TGTGCCAGCAGCTCCCCCCCCGGGACAACCGGTCGGGAGACCCAGTACTTC TRBJ2-5 once NA TRBV11-2
CASSFDRVGGETQYF TGTGCCAGTAGTTTCGACAGGGTGGGTGGAGAGACCCAGTACTTC TRBJ2-5 NA TRBD1 TRBV19
CASRKQGVGSPLHF TGTGCCAGTAGAAAACAGGGAGTTGGATCACCCCTCCACTTT TRBJ1-6 once NA TRBV19
CASSPLTGVGIEAFF TGTGCCAGCTCACCCTTAACAGGGGTCGGCATTGAAGCTTTCTTT TRBJ1-1 NA TRBD1 TRBV18
CASSLAGRGAMEDTQYF TGTGCCAGCAGCTTGGCTGGACGGGGGGCAATGGAAGATACGCAGTATTTT TRBJ2-3 NA NA TRBV5-6
CSVDFNRDTEAFF TGCAGCGTTGACTTCAACAGGGACACTGAAGCTTTCTTT TRBJ1-1 NA NA TRBV29-1
CASSQPPNTGELFF TGTGCCAGCAGCCAGCCTCCGAACACCGGGGAGCTGTTTTTT TRBJ2-2 NA NA TRBV4-2
CAWSVRVDTEAFF TGTGCCTGGAGTGTAAGGGTTGACACTGAAGCTTTCTTT TRBJ1-1 NA NA TRBV30
CASSRGTTSGELFF TGCGCCAGCAGCCGCGGGACAACCAGCGGGGAGCTGTTTTTT TRBJ2-2 NA NA TRBV5-1
CASSPNGNQPQHF TGTGCCAGCAGTCCCAATGGCAATCAGCCCCAGCATTTT TRBJ1-5 few NA TRBV28
CATSAAGTTDTQYF TGTGCCACCAGTGCCGCAGGGACAACAGATACGCAGTATTTT TRBJ2-3 NA NA TRBV24-1
CASSFPKGGAQETQYF TGTGCCAGCAGCTTCCCCAAGGGAGGGGCCCAAGAGACCCAGTACTTC TRBJ2-5 once TRBD2 TRBV5-6
CASAVTSGESYNEQFF TGTGCCAGTGCCGTCACTAGCGGGGAGTCCTACAATGAGCAGTTCTTC TRBJ2-1 NA TRBD2 TRBV19
CASSSGQGPANEKLFF TGCGCCAGCAGCTCGGGACAGGGGCCGGCTAATGAAAAACTGTTTTTT TRBJ1-4 NA TRBD1 TRBV5-1
CAWSVFRGENEKLFF TGTGCCTGGAGTGTTTTCAGGGGAGAGAATGAAAAACTGTTTTTT TRBJ1-4 NA NA TRBV30
CASRPQRSQPQHF TGTGCCAGCAGACCTCAGAGGTCCCAGCCCCAGCATTTT TRBJ1-5 NA NA TRBV6-2/TRBV6-3
CSISKLQGSGHWELFF TGCAGTATCTCGAAATTACAGGGGTCGGGTCATTGGGAGCTGTTTTTT TRBJ2-2 NA TRBD1 TRBV20-1
CASSTRDLYQETQYF TGTGCCAGCAGCACTAGGGACTTGTACCAAGAGACCCAGTACTTC TRBJ2-5 NA NA TRBV28
CASSVSRETQYF TGTGCCAGCAGTGTAAGTCGAGAGACCCAGTACTTC TRBJ2-5 NA NA TRBV2
CSAREYTPYEQYF TGCAGTGCTAGAGAATACACACCTTACGAGCAGTACTTC TRBJ2-7 NA NA TRBV20-1
CASSPRTENYGYTF TGTGCCAGCAGCCCCCGGACGGAGAACTATGGCTACACCTTC TRBJ1-2 NA NA TRBV6-5
CASSLLQGGGNTIYF TGTGCCAGCAGCTTACTACAGGGAGGTGGAAACACCATATATTTT TRBJ1-3 NA NA TRBV9
CASSLVPTDTQYF TGTGCCAGCAGTTTAGTACCTACAGATACGCAGTATTTT TRBJ2-3 NA NA TRBV12-3/TRBV12-4
CASSLDFAAGPPWRYTF TGTGCCAGCAGCTTAGATTTCGCCGCAGGGCCCCCGTGGCGCTACACCTTC TRBJ1-2 NA NA TRBV7-9
CSAGTSNTGELFF TGCAGTGCCGGCACCTCGAACACCGGGGAGCTGTTTTTT TRBJ2-2 NA NA TRBV20-1
CSARVQVNYGYTF TGCAGTGCTAGAGTTCAGGTGAACTATGGCTACACCTTC TRBJ1-2 NA NA TRBV20-1
CASSQTGGGEAFF TGTGCCAGCAGCCAGACTGGGGGAGGTGAAGCTTTCTTT TRBJ1-1 NA NA TRBV3-1
CASSELWQGGYNEQFF TGTGCCAGCAGTGAATTATGGCAGGGAGGGTACAATGAGCAGTTCTTC TRBJ2-1 once TRBD2 TRBV2
CASSNADGHEQYF TGTGCCAGCAGCAATGCTGACGGGCACGAGCAGTACTTC TRBJ2-7 NA NA TRBV21-1
CASSPSLQTYEQYF TGTGCCAGCTCACCATCCCTTCAAACCTACGAGCAGTACTTC TRBJ2-7 NA NA TRBV18
CASSFAQGGIQYF TGTGCCAGCAGCTTCGCACAGGGTGGCATTCAGTACTTC TRBJ2-4 NA NA TRBV7-9
CASSRIGGGGGNTIYF TGTGCCAGCAGCCGTATAGGGGGGGGAGGAGGAAACACCATATATTTT TRBJ1-3 NA NA TRBV6-1